The present T cell receptor beta chain was sequenced within a study of beta chain features in type 1 diabetes. This clone was observed a handful of times. Expressed TCRB transcripts were sequenced because the entire RNA isolate underwent reverse transcription. Only in-frame clones appear in the TCRdb table, and some are missing; sequencing was by immunoSEQ multiplex PCR. The table includes over 150,000 clones, roughly 8% detected once. Germline V gene data show CDR1 as SGHTA and CDR2 as FQGTGA. Trimming took off 3 bases at V and 0 bases at J, with 9 bases between the two ends. The CDR3 loop spans 15 amino acids.

This clonotype originated in a young man in good health. The rearrangement joins TRBV7-3 to TRBJ1-5; D not resolved. Material: central memory CD4+ T cells from blood. The CDR3 nucleotides read TGTGCCAGCAGCTTCGTTCAGGCTAGCAATCAGCCCCAGCATTTT. This encodes CASSFVQASNQPQHF.